This TCR beta chain comes out of a study of shared clonotypes between healthy human individuals. TCRdb's table, derived via immunoSEQ multiplex PCR, lists solely in-frame clones and lacks some. The repertoire holds 850,000 to 1,200,000 clones, with about 70% as singletons. V lost 1 base, J lost 3 bases, and 11 bases stayed unmatched. Germline V lookup: CDR1 MDHEN, CDR2 SYDVKM. CDR3 size: 18 residues. This clonotype was sampled from a man aged 18 to 30 in good health. Sequenced: memory CD4+ T cells sorted from blood. Specified subset: CD45RA-negative fraction. The chain employs TRBV28 and TRBJ2-5, with 10 positions matching TRBD2. CDR3 DNA: TGTGCCAGCAGTTTATTCCTGGTACTAGCGGGGAACGAAGAGACCCAGTACTTC. The encoded protein is CASSLFLVLAGNEETQYF. Supplemented by reference TRBV28 and TRBJ2-5, the full variable domain reads DVKVTQSSRYLVKRTGEKVFLECVQDMDHENMFWYRQDPGLGLRLIYFSYDVKMKEKGDIPEGYSVSREKKERFSLILESASTNQTSMYLCASSLFLVLAGNEETQYFGPGTRLLVL.